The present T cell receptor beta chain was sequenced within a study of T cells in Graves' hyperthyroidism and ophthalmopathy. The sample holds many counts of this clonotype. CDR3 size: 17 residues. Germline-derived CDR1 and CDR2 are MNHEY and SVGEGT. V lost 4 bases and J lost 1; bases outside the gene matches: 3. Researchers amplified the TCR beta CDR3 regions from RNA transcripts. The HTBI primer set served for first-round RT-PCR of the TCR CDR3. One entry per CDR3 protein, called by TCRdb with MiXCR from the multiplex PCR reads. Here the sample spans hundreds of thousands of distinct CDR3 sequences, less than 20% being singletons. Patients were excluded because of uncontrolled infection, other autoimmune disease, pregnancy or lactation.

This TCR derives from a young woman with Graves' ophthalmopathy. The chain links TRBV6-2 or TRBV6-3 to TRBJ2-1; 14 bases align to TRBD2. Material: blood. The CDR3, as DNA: TGTGCCAGCAGTTCGGGACTAGCGGGAGAATCCTACAATGAGCAGTTCTTC. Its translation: CASSSGLAGESYNEQFF.